This T cell receptor beta chain was captured by sequencing in a study of cytomegalovirus exposure and HLA in healthy donors. Between the trimmed V and J ends, which lost 4 bases and 3 bases, there was a span of 7 bases. The CDR3 is made up of 13 amino acids. Germline loops: CDR1 SGHRS, CDR2 YFSETQ. This clone appeared a few times. The PCR used 60 Vbeta and 13 Jbeta primers. Profiled with immunoSEQ multiplex PCR; TCRdb holds only in-frame clones, not every one. The sample contains roughly 100,000 clones, 10% of which appear only once. The chain carries TRBV5-1 and TRBJ2-2, with D hard to call. What was sequenced was PBMCs. This sequence was found in a man in his forties in good health and CMV-seropositive. The CDR3, as DNA: TGCGCCAGCAGCCTACAGCACACCGGGGAGCTGTTTTTT. This gives the protein CASSLQHTGELFF.